The 29 T cell receptor beta chains presented below share a single source sample, sequenced in a study of cytomegalovirus exposure and HLA in healthy donors. Both 60 Vbeta primers and 13 Jbeta primers went into the PCR. Only in-frame clones appear in the TCRdb table, and some are missing; sequencing was by immunoSEQ multiplex PCR. The sample holds 100,000 to 150,000 clones, around 73% seen once. Material: PBMCs. The receptors originated from a female donor in good health and CMV-seronegative.

This chain uses TRBV21-1 with TRBJ2-3; the table gives TRBD2 as D, unverified against the DNA. TRBV21-1 corresponds to a pseudogene. CDR3 size: 16 residues. CDR3 DNA sequence: TGTGCCAGCAGCAATAGTAGCGGGAGTGTCCCAGATACGCAGTATTTT. It encodes CASSNSSGSVPDTQYF.

This rearrangement joins TRBV4-2 to TRBJ2-1, with 8 bases lining up with TRBD2. This CDR3 region has 17 residues. Germline CDR1 LGHNA, CDR2 YNFKEQ. Trimming took 1 base from V and 0 from J; bases not matched to a gene: 5. The CDR3 spells CASSQGREAASYNEQFF. CDR3 DNA: TGTGCCAGCAGCCAAGGGCGGGAGGCTGCCTCCTACAATGAGCAGTTCTTC.

The chain employs TRBV5-6 and TRBJ2-1; 10 nucleotides align to TRBD2. Germline lookup yields CDR1 SGHDT and CDR2 YYEEEE. The CDR3 is made up of 15 amino acids. The J segment lost 7 bases and the V segment lost 0 bases, leaving 4 bases of the junction unmatched. This CDR3 is CASSLDLAGVNEQFF. The CDR3 nucleotides are TGTGCCAGCAGCTTGGATCTAGCGGGAGTTAATGAGCAGTTCTTC.

V usage is TRBV5-5 and J usage is TRBJ1-2; 8 positions agree with TRBD1. There are 14 residues in the CDR3. The V gene's germline CDR1 is SGHKS and CDR2 YYEKEE (reference sequence). V dropped 0 bases and J dropped 7; count of bases not matched to a gene: 5. The CDR3, as DNA: TGTGCCAGCAGCTTGGAGTCAGGGGGCGCTGGCTACACCTTC. It encodes CASSLESGGAGYTF.

This clone was counted only a few times. The CDR3 sequence is CASSLTSGAQETQYF. Here the CDR3 DNA reads TGCGCCAGCAGCTTGACTAGCGGAGCCCAAGAGACCCAGTACTTC. The chain has TRBV5-1 and TRBJ2-5; 8 bases are a match to TRBD2. The germline CDR1 and CDR2 sequences are SGHRS and YFSETQ. The length of the CDR3 is 15 residues. J gave up 1 base and V 1 base, and 3 bases lay outside the gene matches.

The rearrangement uses TRBV2 and TRBJ2-7; D possibly corresponds to TRBD2 (5 bases). CDR3 length: 13 amino acids. V dropped 5 bases and J dropped 5 bases, with 13 bases sitting between them. Germline lookup yields CDR1 SNHLY and CDR2 FYNNEI. CDR3 coding DNA: TGTGCCAGCAGTCTGGACCTCGGGGACGAGCAGTACTTC. Its translation: CASSLDLGDEQYF.

This chain links TRBV28 with TRBJ2-7; 13 positions agree with TRBD2. The ends lost 7 bases at V and 4 bases at J; junction bases unmatched: 7. The CDR3 is 15 residues long. CDR1 and CDR2 from the germline V gene are MDHEN and SYDVKM. The CDR3 loop is CASNTQGLAGYEQYF. The CDR3, as DNA: TGTGCCAGCAACACTCAGGGACTAGCGGGGTACGAGCAGTACTTC.

V and J are TRBV28 and TRBJ2-7, with 7 bases that match TRBD1. The CDR3 loop spans 14 amino acids. V was pared by 8 bases and J by 1 base, with 8 bases of the junction left unmatched. Germline CDR1 and CDR2: MDHEN and SYDVKM. CDR3 in DNA: TGTGCCAGCTGTGAGACAGGGTATTCCTACGAGCAGTACTTC. It specifies CASCETGYSYEQYF. The full variable domain, its missing parts supplied by reference TRBV28 and TRBJ2-7, is DVKVTQSSRYLVKRTGEKVFLECVQDMDHENMFWYRQDPGLGLRLIYFSYDVKMKEKGDIPEGYSVSREKKERFSLILESASTNQTSMYLCASCETGYSYEQYFGPGTRLTVT.

The genes are TRBV19 and TRBJ1-5; TRBD1 might be the D (6 bases). Germline V gene data show CDR1 as LNHDA and CDR2 as SQIVND (reference sequence). This CDR3 has 17 residues. The V and J ends lost 4 bases and 0 bases respectively, with 16 bases between them. Written as DNA, the CDR3 is TGTGCCAGTAGTACAACAGGGTCGGCGATTAGCAATCAGCCCCAGCATTTT. Amino acids: CASSTTGSAISNQPQHF.

DNA for the CDR3: TGCGCCAGCACAACTAGGGCGGGAGAAAAACTGTTTTTT. Its protein product is CASTTRAGEKLFF. V is TRBV4-1 and J is TRBJ1-4; no definite D call. The CDR3 extends over 13 amino acids. V gave up 7 bases and J gave up 8 bases, with 14 bases separating them. Germline lookup yields CDR1 MGHRA and CDR2 YSYEKL.

This rearrangement joins TRBV5-1 to TRBJ2-7, with TRBD1 identical over 10 bases. Germline V gene data show CDR1 as SGHRS and CDR2 as YFSETQ. This CDR3 is 15 amino acids long. J lost 4 bases, V lost 2 bases, and 6 bases had no gene match. CDR3 in amino acids: CASSLSGQGWYEQYF. The CDR3 coding sequence is TGCGCCAGCAGCTTATCGGGACAGGGGTGGTACGAGCAGTACTTC.

By sample fraction, this clone is medium-sized (0.01 to 0.1%). The chain couples TRBV6-1 to TRBJ2-7; 7 nucleotides align to TRBD1. Germline assignment: CDR1 MNHNS and CDR2 SASEGT. The CDR3 spans 14 residues. Germline trimming cut 2 bases from V and 7 bases from J; bases unmatched to any gene: 8. In nucleotides, the CDR3 is TGTGCCAGCAGTGAATTTACAGGGGTGAGAGAGCAGTACTTC. Translating gives CASSEFTGVREQYF.

The V call is TRBV4-1, the J call TRBJ1-2; D gene ambiguous. Germline CDR1 and CDR2: MGHRA and YSYEKL. CDR3 length: 16 residues. The V and J ends lost 0 bases and 6 bases respectively, with 17 bases between them. The CDR3 coding sequence is TGCGCCAGCAGCCAAGATCAGCGTATCGTCGTGGATGGCTACACCTTC. This translates into CASSQDQRIVVDGYTF.

The CDR3 region has the DNA TGTGCCAGCAGCGCCGGTGGGCTATCCCATAACTATGGCTACACCTTC. It codes for CASSAGGLSHNYGYTF. The V gene is TRBV5-8, the J gene TRBJ1-2; D gene uncertain. V gave up 4 bases and J gave up 1 base, with 17 bases separating them. The CDR3 extends over 16 amino acids. The germline CDR1 and CDR2 sequences are SGHTS and YDEGEE.

As to this clone: Other DNA sequences of this sample code for an identical CDR3. The chain uses TRBV5-1 and TRBJ2-3, with 8 bases identical to TRBD1. The CDR3 runs to 14 residues. Germline assignment: CDR1 SGHRS and CDR2 YFSETQ. With 0 bases clipped from V and 3 bases from J, the junction kept 0 bases outside the gene matches. The CDR3 region has the DNA TGCGCCAGCAGCTTGGGGACAGGGACAGATACGCAGTATTTT. It yields the protein CASSLGTGTDTQYF.

The chain employs TRBV2 and TRBJ2-1; TRBD2 aligns across 10 bases. Germline V CDR1 and CDR2: SNHLY, FYNNEI. CDR3 length: 20 amino acids. V was clipped by 2 bases and J by 0 bases; unmatched bases: 13. The CDR3 bases are TGTGCCAGCAGTGAACCCGGAAGCGGGAGGGCTCCCGGCTCCTACAATGAGCAGTTCTTC. The encoded protein is CASSEPGSGRAPGSYNEQFF.

V and J are TRBV5-6 and TRBJ2-2; D is undetermined. CDR1 and CDR2 from the germline V gene are SGHDT and YYEEEE. This CDR3 spans 12 amino acids. V was cut by 5 bases and J by 6 bases, with 8 bases left in between. This chain's CDR3 is CASRLLSGELFF. The CDR3 DNA is TGTGCCAGCAGATTGCTGTCCGGGGAGCTGTTTTTT.

For this clone: Different DNA sequences within this sample yield the same CDR3. The rearrangement links TRBV18 to TRBJ2-7; D not certain. This CDR3 spans 13 amino acids. The V gene lost 2 bases and the J gene lost 0 bases, with 5 bases spanning the gap. CDR1 and CDR2 from the germline V gene are KGHSH and LQKENI. The DNA of the CDR3 is TGTGCCAGCTCACCAGCAGACTCCTACGAGCAGTACTTC. This sequence encodes CASSPADSYEQYF. The full variable domain, its missing parts supplied by reference TRBV18 and TRBJ2-7, is NAGVMQNPRHLVRRRGQEARLRCSPMKGHSHVYWYRQLPEEGLKFMVYLQKENIIDESGMPKERFSAEFPKEGPSILRIQQVVRGDSAAYFCASSPADSYEQYFGPGTRLTVT.

The chain uses TRBV4-3 and TRBJ2-1; TRBD2 might be the D (5 bases). CDR3 length: 15 amino acids. From germline, CDR1 is LGHNA and CDR2 YSLEER. Trimming pared 0 bases from V and 1 base from J, leaving 7 bases between. The CDR3 sequence is CASSQDEGSYNEQFF. DNA of the CDR3: TGCGCCAGCAGCCAAGATGAGGGATCCTACAATGAGCAGTTCTTC.

The rearrangement links TRBV7-9 to TRBJ1-3, with 7 bases that match TRBD1. After removal of 3 bases from V and 2 bases from J, the junction contained 4 bases not matched to a gene. Germline CDR1 reads SEHNR; CDR2 reads FQNEAQ (reference sequence). This CDR3 contains 15 residues. CDR3 loop: CASSLIQGTGNTIYF. The CDR3 DNA is TGTGCCAGCAGCTTGATACAGGGGACTGGAAACACCATATATTTT.

This clone was observed a few times. The chain links TRBV11-3 to TRBJ2-1, with 11 bases matching TRBD1. V gave up 5 bases and J gave up 7 bases; unmatched junction bases: 7. The CDR3 contains 15 residues. CDR1 is SGHNT and CDR2 is YENEEA in the germline V gene. The CDR3 DNA is TGTGCCAGCAGCACCCGGACAGGGGGCTTAAATGAGCAGTTCTTC. Encoded protein: CASSTRTGGLNEQFF.

J is TRBJ2-3 and V is TRBV7-3; 8 nucleotides align to TRBD1. This CDR3 contains 15 residues. CDR1 and CDR2 from the germline V gene are SGHTA and FQGTGA. The J segment lost 4 bases and the V segment lost 3 bases, leaving 6 bases of the junction unmatched. The CDR3 is CASSFGQGISDTQYF. The CDR3 nucleotides are TGTGCCAGCAGCTTCGGACAGGGAATTTCAGATACGCAGTATTTT.

The chain couples TRBV5-1 to TRBJ1-1, with a tentative D call TRBD1 (5 bases). Germline CDR1 SGHRS, CDR2 YFSETQ. This CDR3 comprises 14 residues. V shed 4 bases and J shed 1 base, with 11 bases lying between them. The CDR3 loop reads CASSPGHENTEAFF. The DNA for the CDR3 is TGCGCCAGCAGCCCCGGACACGAGAACACTGAAGCTTTCTTT.

CDR3 sequence (DNA): TGTGCCAGCAGCTCTGGACAGGGGTGGAACACTGAAGCTTTCTTT. Translating gives CASSSGQGWNTEAFF. The chain is built from TRBV5-4 and TRBJ1-1; 9 bases map to TRBD1. The CDR3 runs 15 residues. Losses at the gene ends were 3 bases for V and 1 base for J; bases not matched to a gene: 4. Germline-derived CDR1 and CDR2 are SGHNT and YYREEE (reference sequence).

The chain carries TRBV7-9 and TRBJ1-1; 9 bases are a match to TRBD1. Germline-derived CDR1 and CDR2 are SEHNR and FQNEAQ (reference sequence). This CDR3 region has 15 residues. V trimming: 5 bases; J trimming: 4 bases; junction bases outside the gene matches: 8. CDR3 DNA: TGTGCCAGCAGCACACCGGGACAGGGAGGCACTGAAGCTTTCTTT. Protein product: CASSTPGQGGTEAFF.

This clone was detected once. The chain links TRBV19 to TRBJ2-1; 7 bases are a match to TRBD2. The CDR3 runs 15 residues. Germline CDR1 LNHDA, CDR2 SQIVND (reference sequence). Unmatched junction bases numbered 11, after V lost 6 bases and J lost 6 bases. The CDR3 DNA reads TGTGCCAGTAGAGAGTCCGGGACTAAAGGCAATGAGCAGTTCTTC. Its translation: CASRESGTKGNEQFF.

The V gene is TRBV5-1, the J gene TRBJ2-1, with D possibly TRBD1 on 5 matching bases. Looked up from germline, CDR1 is SGHRS and CDR2 is YFSETQ. The CDR3 consists of 13 residues. Between the trimmed V and J ends, which lost 5 bases and 8 bases, there was a span of 14 bases. DNA of the CDR3: TGCGCCAGCAGTTGGGGCCCCCCGGATGAGCAGTTCTTC. Its translation is CASSWGPPDEQFF.

The J gene is TRBJ2-1, the V gene TRBV7-2; 8 bases fit TRBD2. Germline V CDR1 and CDR2: SGHTA, FQGNSA. The CDR3 is made up of 16 amino acids. The ends lost 5 bases at V and 6 bases at J; junction bases unmatched: 12. The CDR3: CASSRQAPAGANEQFF. DNA of the CDR3: TGTGCCAGCAGCCGACAAGCCCCAGCGGGAGCCAATGAGCAGTTCTTC.

This clone was counted a few times. The chain is built from TRBV7-8 and TRBJ2-7; D ambiguous. This CDR3 has 13 amino acids. Germline-derived CDR1 and CDR2 are SGHVS and FQNEAQ. Trimming pared 1 base from V and 1 base from J, leaving 5 bases between. CDR3 loop: CASSLGASYEQYF. CDR3 nucleotide sequence: TGTGCCAGCAGCTTAGGAGCTTCCTACGAGCAGTACTTC.